Listed below are T cell receptor beta chains from one sample, sequenced in a study of shared T cell receptors in the human thymus. Profiled with immunoSEQ multiplex PCR; TCRdb holds only in-frame clones, not every one. Here the sample spans approximately 400,000 clones, roughly 94% being singletons. Sequenced: thymocytes. The receptors were sampled from a human donor. Each CDR3 is given with its conserved first and last residue. The D gene is left open where the match is weak. Size is stated for part of the rows, as once, few or many counts, or as a class when the clone is expanded.

V gene	clone size	J gene	D gene	CDR3 DNA	CDR3 protein
TRBV5-4	-	TRBJ2-3	-	TGTGCCAGCAGCCCTGTAGGAGATACGCAGTATTTT	CASSPVGDTQYF
TRBV28	once	TRBJ1-5	-	TGTGCCAGCAGCCCCAGTGAGGGCTCTAGCAATCAGCCCCAGCATTTT	CASSPSEGSSNQPQHF
TRBV4-3	-	TRBJ2-5	-	TGCGCCAGCAGCCAAGGCGGTGGGGGAGAGGAGACCCAGTACTTC	CASSQGGGGEETQYF
TRBV2	once	TRBJ2-7	TRBD2	TGTGCCAGTTCCCGGGCTAGCGGTTTCTACGAGCAGTACTTC	CASSRASGFYEQYF
TRBV7-2	-	TRBJ2-1	TRBD2	TGTGCCAGCAGCTTAGATGGTCTAGCGGGAGTCCGAGCTTACAATGAGCAGTTCTTC	CASSLDGLAGVRAYNEQFF
TRBV18	-	TRBJ1-1	-	TGTGCCAGCTCTCCGCCGTACTCTGAAGGGAACACTGAAGCTTTCTTT	CASSPPYSEGNTEAFF
TRBV7-5	-	TRBJ2-1	-	TGTGCCAGAAGCTTTACCCCTAGCGGGAGGAACGGAGAGCAGTTCTTC	CARSFTPSGRNGEQFF
TRBV5-5	-	TRBJ1-5	-	TGTGCCAGCAGCTATCAGGGGTTCGGCAATCAGCCCCAGCATTTT	CASSYQGFGNQPQHF
TRBV7-9	-	TRBJ2-7	TRBD2	TGTGCCAGCAGCTTACTAGCGGGAGGGTCCTACGAGCAGTACTTC	CASSLLAGGSYEQYF
TRBV19	-	TRBJ2-7	TRBD1	TGTGCCCCTCCTAGGGACAGGGGCCTCGTCTCCTACGAGCAGTACTTC	CAPPRDRGLVSYEQYF
TRBV5-8	-	TRBJ1-3	-	TGTGCCAGCAGCTTGGGGGGTTCCAGGGCGGCAAACACCATATATTTT	CASSLGGSRAANTIYF
TRBV27	-	TRBJ2-1	TRBD2	TGTGCCAGCATGGGAGGGATCAATGAGCAGTTCTTC	CASMGGINEQFF
TRBV10-3	-	TRBJ2-7	-	TGTGCCATCGGTGACGGGCTCTCCGAGCAGTACTTC	CAIGDGLSEQYF
TRBV6-1	-	TRBJ2-7	-	TGTGCCAGCAGTGTGACTCCCGGGACGAAGAGCTCCTACGAGCAGTACTTC	CASSVTPGTKSSYEQYF
TRBV29-1	-	TRBJ2-7	-	TGCAGCGTTGAAGAAGACCTAGCCCACTCCTACGAGCAGTACTTC	CSVEEDLAHSYEQYF
TRBV27	-	TRBJ2-3	-	TGTGCCAGCAGTTTATACAGGGGGGGGTATACGCAGTATTTT	CASSLYRGGYTQYF
TRBV5-5	-	TRBJ2-7	-	TGTGCCAGCAGCTCCCGGGTAGCGGTGACGATCTCCTACGAGCAGTACTTC	CASSSRVAVTISYEQYF
TRBV15	-	TRBJ2-3	-	TGTGCCACCAGCAGAGACCTAGGCACCACAGATACGCAGTATTTT	CATSRDLGTTDTQYF
TRBV18	-	TRBJ2-2	-	TGTGCCAGCTCGAAGGGGTGGGCCACCGGGGAGCTGTTTTTT	CASSKGWATGELFF
TRBV9	-	TRBJ2-2	-	TGTGCCAGCAGCCTCGTACCGGGACTTACCGGGGAGCTGTTTTTT	CASSLVPGLTGELFF
TRBV28	-	TRBJ2-1	-	TGTGCCAGCAGTTTGATAGTGGGGGCCCTATACAATGAGCAGTTCTTC	CASSLIVGALYNEQFF
TRBV4-3	-	TRBJ1-1	-	TGCGCCAGCAGCCAAGATTGGCTGGGGAACACTGAAGCTTTCTTT	CASSQDWLGNTEAFF
TRBV29-1	-	TRBJ1-4	-	TGCAGCGTTGAAGATGTGGTGAGGGACTCCCGAACCCTTGCAACTAATGAAAAACTGTTTTTT	CSVEDVVRDSRTLATNEKLFF
TRBV29-1	-	TRBJ1-2	TRBD1	TGCAGCATAATATATCCGGGACAGGGGGACTATGGCTACACCTTC	CSIIYPGQGDYGYTF